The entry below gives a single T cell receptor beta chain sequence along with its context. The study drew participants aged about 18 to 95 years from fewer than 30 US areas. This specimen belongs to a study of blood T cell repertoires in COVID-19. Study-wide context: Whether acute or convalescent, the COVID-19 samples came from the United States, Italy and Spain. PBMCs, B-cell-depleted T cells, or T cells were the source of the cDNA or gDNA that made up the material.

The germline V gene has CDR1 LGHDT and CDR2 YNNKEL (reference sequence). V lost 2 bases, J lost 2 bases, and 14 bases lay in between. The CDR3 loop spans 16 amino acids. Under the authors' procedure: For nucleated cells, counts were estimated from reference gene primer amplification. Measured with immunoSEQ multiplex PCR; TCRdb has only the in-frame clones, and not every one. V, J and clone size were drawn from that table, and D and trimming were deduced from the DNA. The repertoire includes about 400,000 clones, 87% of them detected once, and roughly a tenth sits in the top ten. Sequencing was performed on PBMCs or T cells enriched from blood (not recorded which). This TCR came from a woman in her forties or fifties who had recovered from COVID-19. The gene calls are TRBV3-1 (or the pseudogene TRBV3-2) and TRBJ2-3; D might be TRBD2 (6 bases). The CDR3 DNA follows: TGTGCCAGCAGCCAAAGGTTCCGGGGACTCACAGATACGCAGTATTTT. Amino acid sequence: CASSQRFRGLTDTQYF.